The 11 T cell receptor beta chains presented below share a single source sample, sequenced in a study of shared clonotypes between healthy human individuals. In the naive CD8 group, cells lacked CD45RO and were positively selected for CCR7, so terminally differentiated effector memory CD45RA+ cells were left out. Assay used: immunoSEQ multiplex PCR; TCRdb lists only in-frame clones, some missing. The sample yields 1.5 million to 2.5 million clones, about 94% seen once. Material: naive CD8+ T cells sorted from blood. All receptors derive from a young man in good health.

This chain connects TRBV27 to TRBJ2-1; D is perhaps TRBD1 (5 bases). This CDR3 has 15 amino acids. Trimming shortened V by 3 bases and J by 8 bases, and 17 bases separated the two germline ends. Germline V gene sequence: CDR1 MNHEY, CDR2 SMNVEV (reference sequence). The CDR3: CASSLGPPFIYEQFF. In nucleotides, the CDR3 is TGTGCCAGCAGTTTGGGGCCGCCCTTTATCTATGAGCAGTTCTTC.

The rearrangement links TRBV7-9 to TRBJ2-3; TRBD2 aligns across 7 bases. Per germline, CDR1 SEHNR and CDR2 FQNEAQ (reference sequence). The V segment lost 1 base and the J segment 0 bases; nucleotides outside the gene matches: 4. CDR3 size: 16 residues. CDR3 sequence: CASSLVLAESTDTQYF. CDR3 DNA: TGTGCCAGCAGCTTAGTCCTAGCGGAAAGCACAGATACGCAGTATTTT.

The chain joins TRBV14 to TRBJ2-5; D ambiguous. Trimming removed 4 bases at V and 1 base at J, with 10 bases between. Germline V CDR1 and CDR2: SGHDN, FVKESK. The CDR3 is made up of 14 amino acids. The DNA for the CDR3 is TGTGCCAGCAGCCCGACAACACTCCAAGAGACCCAGTACTTC. Translating it yields CASSPTTLQETQYF.

This sequence joins TRBV4-2 and TRBJ2-4, with 7 bases matching TRBD2. The CDR3 loop spans 14 amino acids. Germline CDR1 is LGHNA and CDR2 is YNFKEQ. The J segment lost 8 bases and the V segment lost 4 bases, leaving 8 bases of the junction unmatched. CDR3 in amino acids: CASSLNGGFDIQYF. For the CDR3, the DNA is TGTGCCAGCAGCCTTAACGGGGGGTTTGACATTCAGTACTTC.

The chain has TRBV10-1 and TRBJ2-2; D not certain. The CDR3 is 14 residues long. The germline V gene has CDR1 WNHNN and CDR2 SYGVQD (reference sequence). Trimming cost V 6 bases and J 0 bases, with 8 bases left between them. CDR3 DNA: TGCGCCAGCAGGGTTGGGGCGAACACCGGGGAGCTGTTTTTT. Translation: CASRVGANTGELFF.

The chain uses TRBV10-3 and TRBJ2-5; TRBD2 aligns across 12 bases. V trimming: 2 bases; J trimming: 5 bases; junction bases outside the gene matches: 6. This CDR3 has 16 residues. CDR1 and CDR2 (germline): ENHRY, SYGVKD. The CDR3 spells CAISETLAGGEETQYF. DNA for the CDR3: TGTGCCATCAGTGAGACTCTAGCGGGAGGGGAGGAGACCCAGTACTTC.

Comments on this clone: The same CDR3 also results from other DNA sequences found in this sample. V and J are TRBV27 and TRBJ2-7, with a possible D match to TRBD1 (6 bases). The V gene lost 3 bases and the J gene lost 2 bases, with 11 bases spanning the gap. The CDR3 contains 14 residues. CDR1 is MNHEY, CDR2 SMNVEV, per germline (reference sequence). The CDR3 reads CASSFGGSTYEQYF. As DNA, the CDR3 is TGTGCCAGCAGTTTTGGGGGCAGCACCTACGAGCAGTACTTC.

V and J are TRBV11-2 and TRBJ2-3; maybe TRBD2 (7 bases). In germline, CDR1 is SGHAT, CDR2 FQNNGV. CDR3 length: 17 amino acids. The V gene lost 4 bases and the J gene lost 0 bases, with 17 bases spanning the gap. For the CDR3, the DNA is TGTGCCAGCAGCTCTTTGGGGGGGGGCCCTAGCACAGATACGCAGTATTTT. Its protein is CASSSLGGGPSTDTQYF. The entire variable domain, with the rest obtained from reference TRBV11-2 and TRBJ2-3, is as follows: EAGVAQSPRYKIIEKRQSVAFWCNPISGHATLYWYQQILGQGPKLLIQFQNNGVVDDSQLPKDRFSAERLKGVDSTLKIQPAKLEDSAVYLCASSSLGGGPSTDTQYFGPGTRLTVL.

The rearrangement links TRBV29-1 to TRBJ2-7; D remains ambiguous. Deletions cut 6 bases from V and 4 bases from J, with 10 bases between. From germline, CDR1 is SQVTM and CDR2 ANQGSEA. The CDR3 has 11 amino acids. CDR3 nucleotides: TGCAGCGTCCCGATCGGATACGAGCAGTACTTC. This sequence encodes CSVPIGYEQYF.

V usage is TRBV7-8 and J usage is TRBJ2-3; TRBD2 agrees at 13 bases. Trimming removed 7 bases from V and 2 bases from J; junction bases left unmatched: 15. This CDR3 spans 19 amino acids. In germline, CDR1 is SGHVS, CDR2 FQNEAQ. The chain's CDR3 is CASTFKAGLAGVYTDTQYF. CDR3 coding DNA: TGTGCCAGCACCTTTAAGGCAGGACTAGCGGGAGTGTACACAGATACGCAGTATTTT.

The genes are TRBV5-4 and TRBJ2-7; 9 nucleotides agree with TRBD1. Per germline, CDR1 SGHNT and CDR2 YYREEE (reference sequence). The CDR3 is 13 residues long. J was trimmed by 4 bases and V by 4 bases; bases with no gene match: 3. The CDR3 nucleotides are TGTGCCAGCAGCGGGGACAGGGAGTACGAGCAGTACTTC. Translated: CASSGDREYEQYF.